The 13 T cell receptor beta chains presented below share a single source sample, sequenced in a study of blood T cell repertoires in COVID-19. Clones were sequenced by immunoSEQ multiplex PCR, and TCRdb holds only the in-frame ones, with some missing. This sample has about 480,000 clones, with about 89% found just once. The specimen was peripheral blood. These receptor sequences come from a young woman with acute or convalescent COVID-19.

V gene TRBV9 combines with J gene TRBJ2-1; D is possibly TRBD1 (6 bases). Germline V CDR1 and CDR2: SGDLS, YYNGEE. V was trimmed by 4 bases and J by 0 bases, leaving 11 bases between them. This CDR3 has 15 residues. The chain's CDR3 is CASSKTGSSYNEQFF. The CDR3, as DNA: TGTGCCAGCAGCAAAACAGGGAGCTCCTACAATGAGCAGTTCTTC.

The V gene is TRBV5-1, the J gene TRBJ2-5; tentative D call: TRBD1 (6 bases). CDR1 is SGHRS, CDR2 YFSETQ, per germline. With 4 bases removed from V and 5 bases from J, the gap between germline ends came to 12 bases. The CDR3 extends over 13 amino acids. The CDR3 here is CASSTGPPETQYF. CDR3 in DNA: TGCGCCAGCAGCACAGGGCCGCCGGAGACCCAGTACTTC.

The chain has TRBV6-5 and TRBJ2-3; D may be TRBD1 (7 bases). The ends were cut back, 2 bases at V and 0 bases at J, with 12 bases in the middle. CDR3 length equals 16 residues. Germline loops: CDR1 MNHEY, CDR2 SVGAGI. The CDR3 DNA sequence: TGTGCCAGCAGTTACGTCTCAGGGGGGAGCACAGATACGCAGTATTTT. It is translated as CASSYVSGGSTDTQYF.

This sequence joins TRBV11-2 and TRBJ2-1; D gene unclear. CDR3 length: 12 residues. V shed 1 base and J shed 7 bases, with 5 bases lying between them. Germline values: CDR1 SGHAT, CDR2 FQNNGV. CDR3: CASSLGANEQFF. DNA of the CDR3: TGTGCCAGCAGCTTAGGGGCGAATGAGCAGTTCTTC.

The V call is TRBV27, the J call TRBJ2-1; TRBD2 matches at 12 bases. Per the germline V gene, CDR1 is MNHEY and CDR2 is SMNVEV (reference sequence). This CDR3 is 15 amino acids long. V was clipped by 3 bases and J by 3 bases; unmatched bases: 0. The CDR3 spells CASSLTSGGYNEQFF. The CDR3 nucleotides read TGTGCCAGCAGTTTGACTAGCGGGGGCTACAATGAGCAGTTCTTC.

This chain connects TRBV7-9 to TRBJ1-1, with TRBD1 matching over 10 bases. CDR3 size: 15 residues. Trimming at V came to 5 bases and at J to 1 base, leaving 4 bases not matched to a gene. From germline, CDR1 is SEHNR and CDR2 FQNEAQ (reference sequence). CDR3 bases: TGTGCCAGCAGCGCAGACAGGGGGCGGAACACTGAAGCTTTCTTT. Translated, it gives CASSADRGRNTEAFF.

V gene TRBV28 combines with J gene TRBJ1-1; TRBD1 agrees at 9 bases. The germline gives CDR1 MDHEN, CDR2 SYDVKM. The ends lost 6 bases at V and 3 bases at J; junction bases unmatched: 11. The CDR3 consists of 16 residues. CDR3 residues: CASSPPHRGLYTEAFF. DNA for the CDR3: TGTGCCAGCAGCCCTCCACACAGGGGGCTTTACACTGAAGCTTTCTTT.

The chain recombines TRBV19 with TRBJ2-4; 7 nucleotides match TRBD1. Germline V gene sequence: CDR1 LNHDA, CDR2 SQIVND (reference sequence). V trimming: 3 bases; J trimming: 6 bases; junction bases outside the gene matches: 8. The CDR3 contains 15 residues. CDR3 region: CASSMIGGGGNIQYF. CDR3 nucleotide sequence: TGTGCCAGTAGTATGATAGGGGGCGGCGGAAACATTCAGTACTTC.

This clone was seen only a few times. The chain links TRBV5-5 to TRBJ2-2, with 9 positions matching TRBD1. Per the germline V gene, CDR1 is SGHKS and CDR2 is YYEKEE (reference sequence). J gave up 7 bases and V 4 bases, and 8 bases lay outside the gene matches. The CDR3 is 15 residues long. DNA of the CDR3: TGTGCCAGCAGCGTAGGACAGGGGATCAGCGGGGAGCTGTTTTTT. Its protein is CASSVGQGISGELFF.

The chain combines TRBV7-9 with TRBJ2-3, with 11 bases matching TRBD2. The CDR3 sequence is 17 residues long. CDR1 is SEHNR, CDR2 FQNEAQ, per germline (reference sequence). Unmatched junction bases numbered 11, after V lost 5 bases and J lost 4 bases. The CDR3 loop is CASSPDWTSGFADTQYF. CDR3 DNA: TGTGCCAGCAGCCCGGACTGGACTAGCGGGTTTGCAGATACGCAGTATTTT.

CDR3 nucleotides: TGTGCCAGCAGTTTCCTCGGTGGGACCCAGTACTTC. Residues: CASSFLGGTQYF. The chain has TRBV27 and TRBJ2-5; D remains ambiguous. The CDR3 totals 12 residues. Trimming pared 3 bases from V and 7 bases from J, leaving 9 bases between. Germline CDR1 is MNHEY and CDR2 is SMNVEV (reference sequence).

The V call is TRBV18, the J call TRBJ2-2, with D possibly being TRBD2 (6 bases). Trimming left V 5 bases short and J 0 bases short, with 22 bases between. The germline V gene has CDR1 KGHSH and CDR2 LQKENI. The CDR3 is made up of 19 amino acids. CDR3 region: CASSKVDYRRPANTGELFF. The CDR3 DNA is TGTGCCAGCTCAAAGGTGGACTACCGTAGGCCCGCGAACACCGGGGAGCTGTTTTTT. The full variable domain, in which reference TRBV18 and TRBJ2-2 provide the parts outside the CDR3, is NAGVMQNPRHLVRRRGQEARLRCSPMKGHSHVYWYRQLPEEGLKFMVYLQKENIIDESGMPKERFSAEFPKEGPSILRIQQVVRGDSAAYFCASSKVDYRRPANTGELFFGEGSRLTVL.

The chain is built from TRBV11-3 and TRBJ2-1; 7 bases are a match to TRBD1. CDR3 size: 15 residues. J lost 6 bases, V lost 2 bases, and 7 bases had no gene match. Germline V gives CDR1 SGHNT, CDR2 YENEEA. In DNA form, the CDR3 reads TGTGCCAGCAGCTTACGTTCTGGGACAGTCAATGAGCAGTTCTTC. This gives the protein CASSLRSGTVNEQFF.